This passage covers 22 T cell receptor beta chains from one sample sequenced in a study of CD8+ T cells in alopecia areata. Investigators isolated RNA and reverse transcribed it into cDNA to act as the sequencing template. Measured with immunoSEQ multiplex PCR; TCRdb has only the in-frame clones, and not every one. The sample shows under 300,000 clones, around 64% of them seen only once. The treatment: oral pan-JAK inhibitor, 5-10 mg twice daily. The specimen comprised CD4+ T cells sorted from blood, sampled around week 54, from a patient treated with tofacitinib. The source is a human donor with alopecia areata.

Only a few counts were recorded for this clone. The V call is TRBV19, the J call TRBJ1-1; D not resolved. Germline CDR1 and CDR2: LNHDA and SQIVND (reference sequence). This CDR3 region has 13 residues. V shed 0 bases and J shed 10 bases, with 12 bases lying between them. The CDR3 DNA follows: TGTGCCAGTAGTATAGATCGGGGTGTGGCAGCTTTCTTT. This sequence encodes CASSIDRGVAAFF.

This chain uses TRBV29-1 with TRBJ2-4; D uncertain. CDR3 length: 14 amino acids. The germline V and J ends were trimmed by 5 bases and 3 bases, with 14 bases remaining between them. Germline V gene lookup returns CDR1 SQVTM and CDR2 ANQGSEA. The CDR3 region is CSVHAGSDKNIQYF. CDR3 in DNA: TGCAGCGTTCACGCAGGATCGGACAAAAACATTCAGTACTTC.

As DNA, the CDR3 is TGCAGCGTGAGAGACAGGGGGCCCACCGGGGAGCTGTTTTTT. It encodes CSVRDRGPTGELFF. This chain joins TRBV29-1 and TRBJ2-2; 10 bases align to TRBD1. Trimming took 6 bases from V and 4 from J; bases not matched to a gene: 5. The CDR3 consists of 14 residues. Germline V gene sequence: CDR1 SQVTM, CDR2 ANQGSEA.

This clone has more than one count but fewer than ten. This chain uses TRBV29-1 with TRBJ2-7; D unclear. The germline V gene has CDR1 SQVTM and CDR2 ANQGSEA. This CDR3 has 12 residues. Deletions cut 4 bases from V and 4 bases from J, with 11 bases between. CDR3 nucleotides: TGCAGCGTTGCTTTTTCAGGTTACGAGCAGTACTTC. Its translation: CSVAFSGYEQYF.

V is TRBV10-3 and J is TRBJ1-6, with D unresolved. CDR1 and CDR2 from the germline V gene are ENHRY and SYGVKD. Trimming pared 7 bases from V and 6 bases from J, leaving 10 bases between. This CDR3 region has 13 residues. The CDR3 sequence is CAITGNSNSPLHF. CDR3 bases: TGTGCCATCACGGGGAATTCTAATTCACCCCTCCACTTT.

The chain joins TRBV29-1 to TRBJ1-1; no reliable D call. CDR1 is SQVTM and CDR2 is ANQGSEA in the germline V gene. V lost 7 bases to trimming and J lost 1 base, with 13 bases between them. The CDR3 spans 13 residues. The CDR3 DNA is TGCAGCGCAGGAGGGCTCTCGAACACTGAAGCTTTCTTT. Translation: CSAGGLSNTEAFF. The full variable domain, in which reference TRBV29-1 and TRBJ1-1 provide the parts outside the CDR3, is SAVISQKPSRDICQRGTSLTIQCQVDSQVTMMFWYRQQPGQSLTLIATANQGSEATYESGFVIDKFPISRPNLTFSTLTVSNMSPEDSSIYLCSAGGLSNTEAFFGQGTRLTVV.

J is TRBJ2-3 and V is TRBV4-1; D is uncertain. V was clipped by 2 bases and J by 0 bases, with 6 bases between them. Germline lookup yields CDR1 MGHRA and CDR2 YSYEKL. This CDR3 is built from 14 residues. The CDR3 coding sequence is TGCGCCAGCAGCCAATCGCTAAGCACAGATACGCAGTATTTT. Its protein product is CASSQSLSTDTQYF.

The CDR3 spells CASSPGGDLAEAFF. CDR3 bases: TGTGCCAGCTCACCCGGAGGGGACCTAGCTGAAGCTTTCTTT. This sequence joins TRBV18 and TRBJ1-1; D is possibly TRBD1 (5 bases). Trimming shortened V by 3 bases and J by 6 bases, and 14 bases separated the two germline ends. Looked up from germline, CDR1 is KGHSH and CDR2 is LQKENI. This CDR3 contains 14 residues.

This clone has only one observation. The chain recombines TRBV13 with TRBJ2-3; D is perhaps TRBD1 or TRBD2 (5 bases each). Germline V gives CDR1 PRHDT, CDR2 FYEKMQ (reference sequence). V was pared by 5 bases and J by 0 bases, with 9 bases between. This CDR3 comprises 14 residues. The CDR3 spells CASSAWGSTDTQYF. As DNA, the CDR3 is TGTGCCAGCAGCGCCTGGGGGAGCACAGATACGCAGTATTTT.

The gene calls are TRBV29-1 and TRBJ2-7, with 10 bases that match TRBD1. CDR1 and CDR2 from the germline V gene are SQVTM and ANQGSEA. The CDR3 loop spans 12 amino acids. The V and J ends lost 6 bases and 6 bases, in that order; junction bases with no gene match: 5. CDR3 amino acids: CSVGTGEAEQYF. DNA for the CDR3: TGCAGCGTGGGGACAGGGGAAGCCGAGCAGTACTTC.

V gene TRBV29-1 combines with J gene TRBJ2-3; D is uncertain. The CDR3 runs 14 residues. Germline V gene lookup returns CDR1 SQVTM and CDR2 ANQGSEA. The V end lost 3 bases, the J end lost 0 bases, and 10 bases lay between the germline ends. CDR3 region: CSVDWAGSTDTQYF. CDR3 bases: TGCAGCGTTGATTGGGCAGGCAGCACAGATACGCAGTATTTT.

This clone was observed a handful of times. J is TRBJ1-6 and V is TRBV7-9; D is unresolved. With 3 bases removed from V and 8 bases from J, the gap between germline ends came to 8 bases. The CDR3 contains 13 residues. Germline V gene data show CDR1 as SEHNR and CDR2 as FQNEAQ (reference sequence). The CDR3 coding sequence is TGTGCCAGCAGCTTCGGCAGTTATTCACCCCTCCACTTT. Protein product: CASSFGSYSPLHF.

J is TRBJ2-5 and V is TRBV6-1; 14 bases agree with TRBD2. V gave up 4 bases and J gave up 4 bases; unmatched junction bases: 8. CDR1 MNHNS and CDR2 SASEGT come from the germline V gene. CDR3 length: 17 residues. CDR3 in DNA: TGTGCCAGCAGTGCCGGGACTAGCGGGAGTCGAGGAGAGACCCAGTACTTC. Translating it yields CASSAGTSGSRGETQYF.

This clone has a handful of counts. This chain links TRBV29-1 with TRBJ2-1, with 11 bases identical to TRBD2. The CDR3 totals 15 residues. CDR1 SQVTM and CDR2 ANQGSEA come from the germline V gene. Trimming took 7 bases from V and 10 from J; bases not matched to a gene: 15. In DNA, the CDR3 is TGCAGCGCCACCCTAGCGGGGGGCACCCACCGGGAGCAGTTCTTC. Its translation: CSATLAGGTHREQFF.

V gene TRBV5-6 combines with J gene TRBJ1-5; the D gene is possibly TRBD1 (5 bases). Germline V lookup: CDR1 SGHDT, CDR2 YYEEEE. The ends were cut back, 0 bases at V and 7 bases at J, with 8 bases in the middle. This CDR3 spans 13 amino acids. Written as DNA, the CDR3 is TGTGCCAGCAGCTTGGCCAGGGCCCAGCCCCAGCATTTT. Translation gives CASSLARAQPQHF.

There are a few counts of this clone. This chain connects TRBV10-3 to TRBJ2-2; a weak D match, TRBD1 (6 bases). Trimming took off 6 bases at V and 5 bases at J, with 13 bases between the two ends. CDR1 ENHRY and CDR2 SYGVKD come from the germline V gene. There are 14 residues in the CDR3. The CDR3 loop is CAISQQGKTGELFF. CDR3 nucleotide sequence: TGTGCCATCAGCCAACAGGGAAAAACCGGGGAGCTGTTTTTT.

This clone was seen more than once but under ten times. CDR3 region: CSGVQGRETQYF. CDR3 coding DNA: TGCAGCGGGGTACAGGGTCGCGAGACCCAGTACTTC. V is TRBV29-1 and J is TRBJ2-5; TRBD1 is a possible D gene (6 bases). V was trimmed by 7 bases and J by 5 bases, leaving 14 bases between them. There are 12 residues in the CDR3. From germline, CDR1 is SQVTM and CDR2 ANQGSEA.

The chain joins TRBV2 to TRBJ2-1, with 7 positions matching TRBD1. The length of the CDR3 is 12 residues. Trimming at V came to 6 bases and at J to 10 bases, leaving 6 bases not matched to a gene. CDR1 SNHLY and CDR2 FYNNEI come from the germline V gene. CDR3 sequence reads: CASRNRGGEQFF. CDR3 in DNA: TGTGCCAGCAGGAACAGGGGTGGCGAGCAGTTCTTC.

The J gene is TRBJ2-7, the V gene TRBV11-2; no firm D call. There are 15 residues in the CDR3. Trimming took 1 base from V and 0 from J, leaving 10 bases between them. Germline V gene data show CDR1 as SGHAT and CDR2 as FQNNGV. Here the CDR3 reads CASSLGRTVSYEQYF. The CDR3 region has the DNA TGTGCCAGCAGCTTAGGGCGGACGGTCTCCTACGAGCAGTACTTC.

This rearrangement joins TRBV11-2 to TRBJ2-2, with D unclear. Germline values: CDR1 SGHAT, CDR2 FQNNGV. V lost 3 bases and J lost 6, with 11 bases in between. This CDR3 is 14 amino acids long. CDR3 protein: CASSFQNFAGELFF. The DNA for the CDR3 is TGTGCCAGCAGCTTTCAAAACTTCGCCGGGGAGCTGTTTTTT. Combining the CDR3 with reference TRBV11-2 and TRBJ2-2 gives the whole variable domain EAGVAQSPRYKIIEKRQSVAFWCNPISGHATLYWYQQILGQGPKLLIQFQNNGVVDDSQLPKDRFSAERLKGVDSTLKIQPAKLEDSAVYLCASSFQNFAGELFFGEGSRLTVL.

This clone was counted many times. CDR3 coding DNA: TGCGCCACCACAGAACGGGGCACTGAAGCTTTCTTT. Amino acid sequence: CATTERGTEAFF. V gene TRBV10-2 combines with J gene TRBJ1-1; D gene uncertain. V was trimmed by 10 bases and J by 4 bases, leaving 13 bases between them. The germline gives CDR1 WSHSY, CDR2 SAAADI. The CDR3 spans 12 residues.

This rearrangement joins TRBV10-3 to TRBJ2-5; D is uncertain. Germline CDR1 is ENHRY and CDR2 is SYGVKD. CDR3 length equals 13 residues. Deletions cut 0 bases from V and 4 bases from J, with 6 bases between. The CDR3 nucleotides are TGTGCCATCAGTGAGTCACCAGTAGAGACCCAGTACTTC. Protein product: CAISESPVETQYF.